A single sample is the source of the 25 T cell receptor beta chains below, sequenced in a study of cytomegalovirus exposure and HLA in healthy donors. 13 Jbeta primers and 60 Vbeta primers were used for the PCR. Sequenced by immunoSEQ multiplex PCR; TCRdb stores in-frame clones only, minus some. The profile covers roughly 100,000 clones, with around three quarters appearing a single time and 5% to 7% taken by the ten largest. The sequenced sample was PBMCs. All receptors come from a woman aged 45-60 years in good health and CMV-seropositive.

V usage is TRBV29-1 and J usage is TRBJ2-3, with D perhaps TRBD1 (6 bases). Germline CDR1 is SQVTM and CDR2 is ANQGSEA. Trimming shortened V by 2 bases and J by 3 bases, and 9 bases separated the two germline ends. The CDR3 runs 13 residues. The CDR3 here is CSVEKQGTDTQYF. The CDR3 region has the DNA TGCAGCGTTGAAAAACAGGGTACAGATACGCAGTATTTT.

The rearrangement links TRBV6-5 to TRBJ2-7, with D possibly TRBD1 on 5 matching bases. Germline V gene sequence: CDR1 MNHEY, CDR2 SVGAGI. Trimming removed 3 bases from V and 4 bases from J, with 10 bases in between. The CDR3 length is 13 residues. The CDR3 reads CASSYSQGYEQYF. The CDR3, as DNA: TGTGCCAGCAGTTATTCCCAGGGTTACGAGCAGTACTTC.

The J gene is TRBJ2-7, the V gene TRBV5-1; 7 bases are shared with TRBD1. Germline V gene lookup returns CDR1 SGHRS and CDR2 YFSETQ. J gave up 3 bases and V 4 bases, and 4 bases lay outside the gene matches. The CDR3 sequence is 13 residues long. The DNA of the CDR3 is TGCGCCAGCAGCGGGACAGATAACTACGAGCAGTACTTC. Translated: CASSGTDNYEQYF.

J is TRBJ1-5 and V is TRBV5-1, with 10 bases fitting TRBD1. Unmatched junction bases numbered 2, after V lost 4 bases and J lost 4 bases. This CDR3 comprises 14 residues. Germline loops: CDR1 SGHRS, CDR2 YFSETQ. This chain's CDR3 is CASSPDRGNQPQHF. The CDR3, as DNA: TGCGCCAGCAGCCCGGACAGGGGGAATCAGCCCCAGCATTTT.

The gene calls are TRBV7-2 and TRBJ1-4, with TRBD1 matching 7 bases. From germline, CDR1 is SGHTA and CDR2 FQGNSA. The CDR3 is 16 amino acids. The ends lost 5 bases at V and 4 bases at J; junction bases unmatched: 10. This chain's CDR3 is CASSGQGGTDNEKLFF. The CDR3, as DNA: TGTGCCAGCAGCGGCCAGGGCGGGACAGATAATGAAAAACTGTTTTTT.

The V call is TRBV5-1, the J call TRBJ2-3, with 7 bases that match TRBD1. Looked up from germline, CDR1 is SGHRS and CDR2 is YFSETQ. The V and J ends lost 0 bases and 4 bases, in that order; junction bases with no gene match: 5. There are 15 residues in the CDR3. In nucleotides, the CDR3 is TGCGCCAGCAGCTTGGTAGGGGGCGGCGCAGATACGCAGTATTTT. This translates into CASSLVGGGADTQYF.

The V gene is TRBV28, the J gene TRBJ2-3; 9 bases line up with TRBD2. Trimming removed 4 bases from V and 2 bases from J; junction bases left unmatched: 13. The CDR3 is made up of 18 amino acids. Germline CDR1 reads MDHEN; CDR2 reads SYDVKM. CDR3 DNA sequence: TGTGCCAGCAGTTCCCCCCTAGTAGCGGGGGAACCCACAGATACGCAGTATTTT. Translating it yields CASSSPLVAGEPTDTQYF.

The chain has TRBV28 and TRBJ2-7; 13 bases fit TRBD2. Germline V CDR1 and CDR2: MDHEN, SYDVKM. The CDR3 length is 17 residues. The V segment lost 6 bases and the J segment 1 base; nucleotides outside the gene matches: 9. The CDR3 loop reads CASSRGLAGDESYEQYF. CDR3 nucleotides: TGTGCCAGCAGCCGTGGACTAGCGGGGGATGAATCCTACGAGCAGTACTTC.

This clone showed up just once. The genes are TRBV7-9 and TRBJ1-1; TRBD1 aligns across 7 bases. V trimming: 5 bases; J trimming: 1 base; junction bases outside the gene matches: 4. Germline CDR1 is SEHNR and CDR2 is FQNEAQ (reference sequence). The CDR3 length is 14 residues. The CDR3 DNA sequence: TGTGCCAGCAGCCCAAACAGGGGGAACACTGAAGCTTTCTTT. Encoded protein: CASSPNRGNTEAFF.

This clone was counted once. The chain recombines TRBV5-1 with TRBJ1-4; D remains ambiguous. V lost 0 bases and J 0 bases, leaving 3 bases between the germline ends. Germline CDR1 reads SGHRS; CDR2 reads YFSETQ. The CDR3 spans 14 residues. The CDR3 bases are TGCGCCAGCAGCTTGGCCGCAACTAATGAAAAACTGTTTTTT. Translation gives CASSLAATNEKLFF.

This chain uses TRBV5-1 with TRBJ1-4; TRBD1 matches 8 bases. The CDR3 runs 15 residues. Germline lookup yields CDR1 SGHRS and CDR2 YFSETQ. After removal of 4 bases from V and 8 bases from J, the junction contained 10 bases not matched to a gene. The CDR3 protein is CASSPTQGVGEKLFF. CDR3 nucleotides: TGCGCCAGCAGCCCCACACAGGGGGTTGGAGAAAAACTGTTTTTT.

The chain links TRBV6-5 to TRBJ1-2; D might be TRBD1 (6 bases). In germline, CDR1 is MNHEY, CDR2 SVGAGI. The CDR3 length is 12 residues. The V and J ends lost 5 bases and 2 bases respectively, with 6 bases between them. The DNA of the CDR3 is TGTGCCAGCAGTACAGGGAACTATGGCTACACCTTC. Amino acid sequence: CASSTGNYGYTF.

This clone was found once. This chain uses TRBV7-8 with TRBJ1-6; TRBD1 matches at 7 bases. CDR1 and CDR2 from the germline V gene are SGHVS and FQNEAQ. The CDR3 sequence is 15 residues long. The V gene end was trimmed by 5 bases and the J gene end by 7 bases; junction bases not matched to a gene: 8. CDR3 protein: CASSPEGARNSPLHF. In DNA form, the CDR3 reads TGTGCCAGCAGCCCCGAGGGGGCTAGGAATTCACCCCTCCACTTT. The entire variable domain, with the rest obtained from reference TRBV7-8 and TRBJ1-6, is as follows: GAGVSQSPRYKVAKRGQDVALRCDPISGHVSLFWYQQALGQGPEFLTYFQNEAQLDKSGLPSDRFFAERPEGSVSTLKIQRTQQEDSAVYLCASSPEGARNSPLHFGNGTRLTVT.

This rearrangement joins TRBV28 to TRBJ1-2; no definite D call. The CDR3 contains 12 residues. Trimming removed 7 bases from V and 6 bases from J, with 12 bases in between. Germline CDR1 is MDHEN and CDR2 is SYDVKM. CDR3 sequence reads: CASTTGSHGYTF. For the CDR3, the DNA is TGTGCCAGCACCACCGGGAGCCATGGCTACACCTTC.

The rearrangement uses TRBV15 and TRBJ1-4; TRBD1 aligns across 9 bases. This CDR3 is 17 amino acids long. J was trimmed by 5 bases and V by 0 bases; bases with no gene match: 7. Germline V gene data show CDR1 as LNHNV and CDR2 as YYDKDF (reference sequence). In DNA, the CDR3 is TGTGCCACCAGCAGAGATCCGGGGGGACAGGGAAATGAAAAACTGTTTTTT. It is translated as CATSRDPGGQGNEKLFF.

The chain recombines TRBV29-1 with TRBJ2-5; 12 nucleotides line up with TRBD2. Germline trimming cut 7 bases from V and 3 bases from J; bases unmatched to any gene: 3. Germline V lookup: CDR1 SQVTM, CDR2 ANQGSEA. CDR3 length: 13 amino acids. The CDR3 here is CSAGLAGKETQYF. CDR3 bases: TGCAGCGCTGGACTAGCGGGGAAAGAGACCCAGTACTTC.

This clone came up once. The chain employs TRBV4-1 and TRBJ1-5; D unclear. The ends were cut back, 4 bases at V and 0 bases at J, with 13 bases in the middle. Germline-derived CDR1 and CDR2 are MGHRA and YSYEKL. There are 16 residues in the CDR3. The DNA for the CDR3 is TGCGCCAGCAGCCCCGTGTTAAGCTTTAGCAATCAGCCCCAGCATTTT. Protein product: CASSPVLSFSNQPQHF.

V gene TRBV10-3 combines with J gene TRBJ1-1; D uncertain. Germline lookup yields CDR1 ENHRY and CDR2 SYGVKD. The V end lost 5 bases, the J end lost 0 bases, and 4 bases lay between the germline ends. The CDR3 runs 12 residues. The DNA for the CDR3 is TGTGCCATCAGTACAATGAACACTGAAGCTTTCTTT. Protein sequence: CAISTMNTEAFF.

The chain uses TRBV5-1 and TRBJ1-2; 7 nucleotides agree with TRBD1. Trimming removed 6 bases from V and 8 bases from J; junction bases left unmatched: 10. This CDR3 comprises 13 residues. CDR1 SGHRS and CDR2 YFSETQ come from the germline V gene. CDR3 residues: CASTVGGYGGYTF. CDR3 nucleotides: TGCGCCAGCACCGTAGGGGGCTACGGGGGCTACACCTTC.

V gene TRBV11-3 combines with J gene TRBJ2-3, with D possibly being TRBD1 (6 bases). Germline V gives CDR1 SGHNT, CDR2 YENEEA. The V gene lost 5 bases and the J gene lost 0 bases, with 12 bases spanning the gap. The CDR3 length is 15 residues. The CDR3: CASSPGTQSTDTQYF. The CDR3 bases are TGTGCCAGCAGCCCCGGGACACAGAGCACAGATACGCAGTATTTT.

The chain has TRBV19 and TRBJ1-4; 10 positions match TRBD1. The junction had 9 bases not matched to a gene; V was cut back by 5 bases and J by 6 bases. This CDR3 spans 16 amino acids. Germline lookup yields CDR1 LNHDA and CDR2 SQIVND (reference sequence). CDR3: CASSASPGTGDEKLFF. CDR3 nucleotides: TGTGCCAGTAGTGCCAGTCCCGGGACAGGGGATGAAAAACTGTTTTTT. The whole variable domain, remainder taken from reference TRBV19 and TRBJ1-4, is DGGITQSPKYLFRKEGQNVTLSCEQNLNHDAMYWYRQDPGQGLRLIYYSQIVNDFQKGDIAEGYSVSREKKESFPLTVTSAQKNPTAFYLCASSASPGTGDEKLFFGSGTQLSVL.

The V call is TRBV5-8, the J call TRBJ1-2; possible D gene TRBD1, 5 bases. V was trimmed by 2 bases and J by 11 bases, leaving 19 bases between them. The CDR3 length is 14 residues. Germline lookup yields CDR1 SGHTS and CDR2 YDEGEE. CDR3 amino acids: CASSFRLAGQGYTF. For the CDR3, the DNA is TGTGCCAGCAGCTTCCGGCTCGCGGGGCAAGGATACACCTTC.

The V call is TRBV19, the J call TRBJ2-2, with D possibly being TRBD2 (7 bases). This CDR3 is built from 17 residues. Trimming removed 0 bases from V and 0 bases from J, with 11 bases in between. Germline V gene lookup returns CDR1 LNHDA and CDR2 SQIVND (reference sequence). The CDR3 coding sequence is TGTGCCAGTAGTATAGACCGCGGGGGCGCGAACACCGGGGAGCTGTTTTTT. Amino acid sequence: CASSIDRGGANTGELFF.

CDR3 residues: CASSQGGQKHYGYTF. CDR3 sequence (DNA): TGCGCCAGCAGCCAGGGGGGACAGAAACACTATGGCTACACCTTC. The chain couples TRBV4-1 to TRBJ1-2; 7 positions agree with TRBD1. CDR3 size: 15 residues. V gave up 3 bases and J gave up 3 bases; unmatched junction bases: 7. CDR1 MGHRA and CDR2 YSYEKL come from the germline V gene.

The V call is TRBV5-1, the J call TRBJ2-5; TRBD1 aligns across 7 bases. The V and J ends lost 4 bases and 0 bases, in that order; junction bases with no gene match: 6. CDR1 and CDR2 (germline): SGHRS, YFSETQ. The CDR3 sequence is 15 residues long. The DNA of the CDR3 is TGCGCCAGCAGCCTCGGGACAGCTTACCAAGAGACCCAGTACTTC. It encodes CASSLGTAYQETQYF. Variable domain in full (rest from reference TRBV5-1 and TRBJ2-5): KAGVTQTPRYLIKTRGQQVTLSCSPISGHRSVSWYQQTPGQGLQFLFEYFSETQRNKGNFPGRFSGRQFSNSRSEMNVSTLELGDSALYLCASSLGTAYQETQYFGPGTRLLVL.